This is a list of T cell receptor beta chains from one sample in a study of T cells in Graves' hyperthyroidism and ophthalmopathy. Each CDR3 protein gets one entry after TCRdb re-called the multiplex PCR reads with MiXCR. The sample contains 250,000 to 300,000 distinct CDR3 sequences, around 19% of which appear only once. Sequencing was carried out using blood. All receptors come from a man in his fifties with Graves' ophthalmopathy. CDR3s include the opening cysteine and the closing phenylalanine or tryptophan. Fields, in order: V gene, J gene, clone size, D gene, CDR3 protein, CDR3 DNA. D genes are given only for firm matches. Part of the rows lack a size; the others show once, few, many or a class for expanded clones.

TRBV5-1	TRBJ1-3	NA	NA	CASSLSGTGNTIYF	TGCGCCAGCAGCTTGTCGGGCACGGGGAACACCATATATTTT
TRBV24-1	TRBJ2-1	NA	NA	CATRRSSRSINEQFF	TGTGCCACCAGGAGGTCTAGCAGGAGTATTAATGAGCAGTTCTTC
TRBV3-1	TRBJ2-1	many	NA	CASSPAREGEQFF	TGTGCCAGCAGCCCTGCCAGGGAAGGCGAGCAGTTCTTC
TRBV6-5	TRBJ1-3	NA	NA	CASSYSYQGIGNTIYF	TGTGCCAGCAGTTACTCATACCAGGGTATCGGAAACACCATATATTTT
TRBV28	TRBJ2-1	NA	NA	CASSLRGRFDSYNEQFF	TGTGCCAGCAGTCTCCGAGGGCGTTTTGACTCCTACAATGAGCAGTTCTTC
TRBV28	TRBJ1-4	many	NA	CASSPGGDEKLFF	TGTGCCAGCAGTCCCGGAGGGGATGAAAAACTGTTTTTT
TRBV4-1	TRBJ2-7	many	TRBD1	CASSQDPRAGQGYEQYF	TGCGCCAGCAGCCAAGATCCCCGAGCGGGACAGGGATACGAGCAGTACTTC
TRBV7-9	TRBJ2-1	many	NA	CASSFLHGNEQFF	TGTGCCAGCAGCTTTTTGCACGGCAATGAGCAGTTCTTC
TRBV29-1	TRBJ2-7	NA	TRBD2	CSVEGGPSSSYEQYF	TGCAGCGTTGAGGGAGGGCCGTCGAGCTCCTACGAGCAGTACTTC
TRBV28	TRBJ1-5	many	NA	CASSLEVHQPQHF	TGTGCCAGCAGTTTGGAAGTCCATCAGCCCCAGCATTTT
TRBV6-9	TRBJ1-4	NA	NA	CASSSPGRSATNEKLFF	TGTGCCAGCAGTTCCCCGGGCCGTTCAGCAACTAATGAAAAACTGTTTTTT
TRBV20-1	TRBJ1-2	many	TRBD1	CSASDRGGYTF	TGCAGTGCCTCGGACAGGGGCGGCTACACCTTC
TRBV6-1	TRBJ1-2	many	NA	CASSPTGRADYGYTF	TGTGCCAGCAGTCCTACTGGCAGGGCTGACTATGGCTACACCTTC
TRBV19	TRBJ1-2	once	NA	CASKTGSGRYTF	TGTGCCAGTAAGACCGGGTCCGGACGCTACACCTTC
TRBV6-2/TRBV6-3	TRBJ1-5	NA	NA	CASTQRETQPQHF	TGTGCCAGCACTCAGAGGGAGACTCAGCCCCAGCATTTT
TRBV20-1	TRBJ1-2	NA	NA	CSIRSASNYGYTF	TGCAGCATTCGTTCGGCATCTAACTATGGCTACACCTTC
TRBV18	TRBJ2-7	many	NA	CASSPFARPRGPHEQYF	TGTGCCAGCTCACCATTTGCGCGACCACGGGGCCCTCACGAGCAGTACTTC
TRBV29-1	TRBJ2-3	many	TRBD1	CSVSRDRGRGDTDTQYF	TGCAGCGTGTCGAGGGACAGGGGGCGCGGTGACACAGATACGCAGTATTTT
TRBV6-1	TRBJ2-2	NA	NA	CASTSGGATGELFF	TGTGCCAGCACCTCCGGAGGGGCCACCGGGGAGCTGTTTTTT
TRBV11-2	TRBJ1-5	NA	NA	CASSSQHQPQHF	TGTGCCAGCAGCTCCCAACATCAGCCCCAGCATTTT
TRBV30	TRBJ1-1	many	TRBD1	CAWNDRAGTEAFF	TGTGCCTGGAACGACAGGGCAGGGACTGAAGCTTTCTTT
TRBV5-5	TRBJ2-1	many	NA	CASSLGENNEQFF	TGTGCCAGCAGCTTGGGCGAGAACAATGAGCAGTTCTTC
TRBV12-3/TRBV12-4	TRBJ1-3	NA	NA	CASSFAPGSGNTIYF	TGTGCCAGCAGTTTCGCCCCTGGCTCTGGAAACACCATATATTTT
TRBV25-1	TRBJ2-7	NA	NA	CASSITAYEQYF	TGTGCCAGCAGTATTACTGCCTACGAGCAGTACTTC
TRBV20-1	TRBJ2-2	few	TRBD2	CNARDLAGGDTGELFF	TGCAATGCTAGGGATTTAGCGGGAGGGGACACCGGGGAGCTGTTTTTT
TRBV7-3	TRBJ2-1	many	TRBD2	CASSLGLAWDEQFF	TGTGCCAGCAGCTTAGGACTAGCATGGGATGAGCAGTTCTTC
TRBV11-2	TRBJ2-3	many	TRBD2	CASSLYPLAGDTDTQYF	TGTGCCAGCAGCTTATACCCTCTAGCGGGGGACACAGATACGCAGTATTTT
TRBV14	TRBJ2-1	NA	NA	CASSQDRVNEQFF	TGTGCCAGCAGCCAAGATCGGGTCAATGAGCAGTTCTTC
TRBV5-1	TRBJ2-4	many	NA	CASSIQGGEDIQYF	TGCGCCAGCAGCATACAGGGAGGGGAGGACATTCAGTACTTC
TRBV19	TRBJ1-1	NA	TRBD1	CASRPLLPGQGAIRARNTEAFF	TGTGCCAGTAGACCCCTCTTACCGGGACAGGGGGCAATCAGGGCTCGGAACACTGAAGCTTTCTTT
TRBV12-3/TRBV12-4	TRBJ2-3	few	TRBD2	CASMLAGLTDTQYF	TGTGCCAGCATGTTAGCGGGACTCACAGATACGCAGTATTTT
TRBV7-2	TRBJ2-1	many	TRBD2	CASSQNVVTSGRNEQFF	TGTGCCAGCAGCCAAAATGTTGTGACTAGCGGGAGGAATGAGCAGTTCTTC
TRBV19	TRBJ2-1	few	NA	CASSSGPRTDNEQFF	TGTGCCAGTAGTTCCGGGCCCCGGACCGACAATGAGCAGTTCTTC
TRBV7-7	TRBJ2-7	NA	NA	CASSSAGTPHEQYF	TGTGCTAGCAGTTCCGCAGGGACCCCTCACGAGCAGTACTTC
TRBV5-4	TRBJ2-1	NA	NA	CASSPNRATYNEQFF	TGTGCCAGCAGCCCTAACAGGGCTACCTACAATGAGCAGTTCTTC
TRBV6-2/TRBV6-3	TRBJ2-5	few	TRBD2	CASSYGTSVPQYF	TGTGCCAGCAGTTATGGGACTAGTGTACCCCAGTACTTC
TRBV11-2	TRBJ2-3	many	NA	CASSQDSSTDTQYF	TGTGCCAGCAGCCAGGACTCTAGCACAGATACGCAGTATTTT
TRBV19	TRBJ2-2	few	TRBD1	CASSMTRGRGSGELFF	TGTGCCAGTAGTATGACGAGGGGGCGCGGGTCCGGGGAGCTGTTTTTT